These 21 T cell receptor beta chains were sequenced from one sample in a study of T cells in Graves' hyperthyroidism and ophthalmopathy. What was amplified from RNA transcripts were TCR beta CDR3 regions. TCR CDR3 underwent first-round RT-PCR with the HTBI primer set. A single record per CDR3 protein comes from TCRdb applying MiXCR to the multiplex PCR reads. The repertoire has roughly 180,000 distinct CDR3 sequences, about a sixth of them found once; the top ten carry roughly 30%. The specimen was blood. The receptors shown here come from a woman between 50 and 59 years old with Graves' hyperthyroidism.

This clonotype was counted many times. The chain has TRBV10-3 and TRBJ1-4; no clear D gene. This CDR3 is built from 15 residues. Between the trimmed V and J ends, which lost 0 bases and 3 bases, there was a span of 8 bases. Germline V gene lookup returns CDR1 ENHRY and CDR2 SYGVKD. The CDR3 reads CAISESTFSNEKLFF. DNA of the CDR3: TGTGCCATCAGTGAGTCCACCTTTTCTAATGAAAAACTGTTTTTT.

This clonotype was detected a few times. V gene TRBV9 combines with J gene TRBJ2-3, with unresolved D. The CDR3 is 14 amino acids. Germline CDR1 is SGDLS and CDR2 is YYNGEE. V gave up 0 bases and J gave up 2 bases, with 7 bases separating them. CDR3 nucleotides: TGTGCCAGCAGCGTAGACCCAGTCACAGATACGCAGTATTTT. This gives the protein CASSVDPVTDTQYF.

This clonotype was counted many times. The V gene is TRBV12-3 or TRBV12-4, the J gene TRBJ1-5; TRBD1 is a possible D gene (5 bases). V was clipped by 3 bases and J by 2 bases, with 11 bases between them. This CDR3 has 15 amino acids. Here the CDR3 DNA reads TGTGCCAGCAGTTTGGGGCCCGGAGGCAATCAGCCCCAGCATTTT. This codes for CASSLGPGGNQPQHF.

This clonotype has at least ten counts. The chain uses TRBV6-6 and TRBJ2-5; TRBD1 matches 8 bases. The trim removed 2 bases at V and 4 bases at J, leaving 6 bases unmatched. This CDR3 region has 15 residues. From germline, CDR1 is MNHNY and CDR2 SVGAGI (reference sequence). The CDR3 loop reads CASSYVQGARETQYF. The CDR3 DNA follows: TGTGCCAGCAGTTACGTCCAGGGGGCGAGAGAGACCCAGTACTTC.

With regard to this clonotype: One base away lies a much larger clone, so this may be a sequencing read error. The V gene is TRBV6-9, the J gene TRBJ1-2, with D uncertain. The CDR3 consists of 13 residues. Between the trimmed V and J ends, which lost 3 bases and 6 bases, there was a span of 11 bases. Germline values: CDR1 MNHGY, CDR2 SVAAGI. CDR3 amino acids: CASSYDGNDGYTF. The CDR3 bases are TGTGCCAGCAGTTACGACGGAAATGATGGCTACACCTTC.

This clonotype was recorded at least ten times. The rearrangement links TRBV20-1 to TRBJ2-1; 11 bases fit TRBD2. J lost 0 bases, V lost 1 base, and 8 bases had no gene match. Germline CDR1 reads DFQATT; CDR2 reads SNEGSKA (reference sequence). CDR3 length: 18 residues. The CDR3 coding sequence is TGCAGTGCTAGAGGGCTAGCGGGGGGATCCCTCTCCTACAATGAGCAGTTCTTC. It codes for CSARGLAGGSLSYNEQFF.

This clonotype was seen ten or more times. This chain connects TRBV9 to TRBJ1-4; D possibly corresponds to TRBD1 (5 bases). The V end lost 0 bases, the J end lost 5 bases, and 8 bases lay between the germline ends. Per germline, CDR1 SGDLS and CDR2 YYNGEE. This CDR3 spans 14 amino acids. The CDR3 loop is CASSVEAGNEKLFF. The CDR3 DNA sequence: TGTGCCAGCAGCGTAGAAGCAGGGAATGAAAAACTGTTTTTT.

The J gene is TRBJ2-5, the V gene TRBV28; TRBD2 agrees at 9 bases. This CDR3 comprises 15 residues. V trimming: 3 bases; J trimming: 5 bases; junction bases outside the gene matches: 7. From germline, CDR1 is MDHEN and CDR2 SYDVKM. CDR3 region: CASSLGLAGVETQYF. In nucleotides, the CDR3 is TGTGCCAGCAGTTTGGGATTAGCGGGAGTTGAGACCCAGTACTTC.

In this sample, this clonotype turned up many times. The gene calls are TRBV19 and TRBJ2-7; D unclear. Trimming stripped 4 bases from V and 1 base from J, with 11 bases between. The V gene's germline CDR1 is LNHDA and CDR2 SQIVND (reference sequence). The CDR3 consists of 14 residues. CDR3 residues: CASSTRAGSYEQYF. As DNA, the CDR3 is TGTGCCAGTAGTACCCGGGCTGGATCCTACGAGCAGTACTTC.

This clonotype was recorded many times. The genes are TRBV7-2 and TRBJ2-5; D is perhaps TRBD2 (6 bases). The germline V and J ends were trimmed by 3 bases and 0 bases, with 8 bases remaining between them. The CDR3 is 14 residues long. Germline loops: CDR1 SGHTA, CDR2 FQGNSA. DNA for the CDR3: TGTGCCAGCAGCTTTGGCGGGGACCAAGAGACCCAGTACTTC. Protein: CASSFGGDQETQYF.

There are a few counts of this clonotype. This CDR3 is CASKKVSSGYEQYF. The DNA for the CDR3 is TGTGCCAGTAAGAAGGTGAGCTCCGGCTACGAGCAGTACTTC. The chain joins TRBV19 to TRBJ2-7; the D is unclear. Trimming shortened V by 7 bases and J by 3 bases, and 16 bases separated the two germline ends. The V gene's germline CDR1 is LNHDA and CDR2 SQIVND (reference sequence). This CDR3 contains 14 residues.

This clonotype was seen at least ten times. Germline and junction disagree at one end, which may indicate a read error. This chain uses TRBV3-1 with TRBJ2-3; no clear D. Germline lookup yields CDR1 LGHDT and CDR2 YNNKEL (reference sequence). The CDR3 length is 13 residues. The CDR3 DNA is TGCGCCAGCAGCCAGGCCTCCACAGATACGCAGTATTTT. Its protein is CASSQASTDTQYF.

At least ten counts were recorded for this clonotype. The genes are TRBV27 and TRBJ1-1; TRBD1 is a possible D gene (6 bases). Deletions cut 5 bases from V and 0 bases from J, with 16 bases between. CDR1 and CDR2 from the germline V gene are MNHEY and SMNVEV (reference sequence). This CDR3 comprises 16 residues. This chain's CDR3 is CASSASSGQMNTEAFF. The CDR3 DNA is TGTGCCAGCAGTGCCTCATCCGGACAGATGAACACTGAAGCTTTCTTT.

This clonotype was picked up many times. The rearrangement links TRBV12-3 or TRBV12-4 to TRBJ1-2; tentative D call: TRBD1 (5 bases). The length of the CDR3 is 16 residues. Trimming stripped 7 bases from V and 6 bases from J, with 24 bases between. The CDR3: CASTPVQAALGDGYTF. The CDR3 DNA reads TGTGCCAGCACCCCAGTACAGGCCGCTTTGGGAGATGGCTACACCTTC.

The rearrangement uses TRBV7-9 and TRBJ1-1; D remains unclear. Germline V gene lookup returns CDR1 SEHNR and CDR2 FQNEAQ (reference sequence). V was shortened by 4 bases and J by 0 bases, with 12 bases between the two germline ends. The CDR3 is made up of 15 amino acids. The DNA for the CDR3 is TGTGCCAGCAGCTCCCAAAGCCTACTGAACACTGAAGCTTTCTTT. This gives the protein CASSSQSLLNTEAFF.

CDR3 residues: CASSLLTTGRTEAFF. The CDR3 nucleotides read TGTGCCAGCAGTTTATTGACCACCGGAAGGACTGAAGCTTTCTTT. This rearrangement joins TRBV28 to TRBJ1-1; D ambiguous. The CDR3 runs to 15 residues. V lost 1 base and J lost 5, with 14 bases in between. The V gene's germline CDR1 is MDHEN and CDR2 SYDVKM. Full variable domain (outside the CDR3, taken from reference TRBV28 and TRBJ1-1): DVKVTQSSRYLVKRTGEKVFLECVQDMDHENMFWYRQDPGLGLRLIYFSYDVKMKEKGDIPEGYSVSREKKERFSLILESASTNQTSMYLCASSLLTTGRTEAFFGQGTRLTVV.

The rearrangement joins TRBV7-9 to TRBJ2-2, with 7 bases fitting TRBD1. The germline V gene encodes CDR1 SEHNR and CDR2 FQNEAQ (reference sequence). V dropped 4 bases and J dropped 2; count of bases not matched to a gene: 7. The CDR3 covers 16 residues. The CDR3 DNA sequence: TGTGCCAGCAGCTGGGGGCCAGGGGGAAACACCGGGGAGCTGTTTTTT. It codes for CASSWGPGGNTGELFF. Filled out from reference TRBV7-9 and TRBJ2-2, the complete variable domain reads DTGVSQNPRHKITKRGQNVTFRCDPISEHNRLYWYRQTLGQGPEFLTYFQNEAQLEKSRLLSDRFSAERPKGSFSTLEIQRTEQGDSAMYLCASSWGPGGNTGELFFGEGSRLTVL.

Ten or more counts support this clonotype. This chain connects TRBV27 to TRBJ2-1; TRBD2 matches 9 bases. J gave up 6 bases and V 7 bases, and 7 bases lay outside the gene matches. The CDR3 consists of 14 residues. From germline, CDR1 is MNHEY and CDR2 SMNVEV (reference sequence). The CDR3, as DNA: TGTGCCAGCATGCTAGCGGGGCTCGCCAATGAGCAGTTCTTC. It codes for CASMLAGLANEQFF.

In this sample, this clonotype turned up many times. The CDR3: CASSYSGTSGVFQETQYF. CDR3 coding DNA: TGTGCCAGCAGTTACTCCGGGACTAGCGGGGTCTTTCAAGAGACCCAGTACTTC. V usage is TRBV6-2 or TRBV6-3 and J usage is TRBJ2-5, with TRBD2 matching 13 bases. The germline V gene has CDR1 MNHEY and CDR2 SVGEGT. This CDR3 spans 18 amino acids. V was clipped by 0 bases and J by 2 bases; unmatched bases: 6.

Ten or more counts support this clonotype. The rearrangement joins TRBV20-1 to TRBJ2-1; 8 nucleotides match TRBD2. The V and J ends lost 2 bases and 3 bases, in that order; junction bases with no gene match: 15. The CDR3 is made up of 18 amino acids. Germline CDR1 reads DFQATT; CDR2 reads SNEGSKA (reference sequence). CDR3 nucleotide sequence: TGCAGTGCTAGATTGCCACGTAAGCGGGGGCAACACTACAATGAGCAGTTCTTC. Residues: CSARLPRKRGQHYNEQFF.

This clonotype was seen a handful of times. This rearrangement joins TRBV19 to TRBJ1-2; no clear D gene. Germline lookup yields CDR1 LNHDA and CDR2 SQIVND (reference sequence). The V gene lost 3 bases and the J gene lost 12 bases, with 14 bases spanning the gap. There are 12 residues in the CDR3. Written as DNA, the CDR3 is TGTGCCAGTAGTATTGGGAGCGATTCGCACACCTTC. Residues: CASSIGSDSHTF.